This record covers a single T cell receptor beta chain. Its antigen is unidentified. Only cases whose brain tissue showed the highest T cell transcript signatures were sequenced. Patients received at least one anti-epileptic drug before surgery. This CDR3 region has 18 residues. The J segment lost 7 bases and the V segment lost 0 bases, leaving 15 bases of the junction unmatched. Germline loops: CDR1 SGHAT, CDR2 FQNNGV. This entry belongs to a study of brain T cells in children with intractable seizures. Findings and limits, study-wide: Only CDR3 sequence similarity suggested viral specificity, without known HCMV serostatus. Clones missing pre-surgery may reflect undersampling of that blood sample.

Libraries were prepared by immunoSEQ multiplex PCR; TCRdb keeps only in-frame clonotypes and omits some of them. Found here are 100,000 to 120,000 clones, roughly 94% of them singletons; the top ten hold about 3.8%. The sequence derives from a boy under two years old with hemimegalencephaly and intractable seizures. This chain connects TRBV11-2 to TRBJ1-5, with 7 bases that match TRBD1. Specimen: peripheral blood, collected at surgery. The CDR3 sequence is CASSLDKGVQGQNQPQHF. CDR3 nucleotide sequence: TGTGCCAGCAGCTTAGATAAGGGCGTACAGGGGCAGAACCAGCCCCAGCATTTT.